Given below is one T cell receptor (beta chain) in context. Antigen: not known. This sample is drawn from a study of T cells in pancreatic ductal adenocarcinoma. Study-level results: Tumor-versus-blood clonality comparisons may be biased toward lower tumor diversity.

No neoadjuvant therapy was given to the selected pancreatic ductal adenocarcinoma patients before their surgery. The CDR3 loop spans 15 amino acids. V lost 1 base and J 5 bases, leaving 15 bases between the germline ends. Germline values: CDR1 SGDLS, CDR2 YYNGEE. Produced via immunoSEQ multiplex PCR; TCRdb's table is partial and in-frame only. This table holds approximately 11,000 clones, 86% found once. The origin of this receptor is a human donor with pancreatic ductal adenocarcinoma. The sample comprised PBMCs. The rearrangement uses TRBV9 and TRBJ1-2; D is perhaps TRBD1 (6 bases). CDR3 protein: CASSVLDSARYGYTF. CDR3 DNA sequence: TGTGCCAGCAGCGTACTGGACAGCGCCAGGTATGGCTACACCTTC. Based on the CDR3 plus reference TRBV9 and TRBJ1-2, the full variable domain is DSGVTQTPKHLITATGQRVTLRCSPRSGDLSVYWYQQSLDQGLQFLIQYYNGEERAKGNILERFSAQQFPDLHSELNLSSLELGDSALYFCASSVLDSARYGYTFGSGTRLTVV.